The T cell receptor beta chain described here comes from a study of vaccination and CD4 T cells after COVID-19. Study-level information: Diagnosis preceded the drawing of post-COVID samples by a median 101 days (range 35 to 161).

Time point meaning: late sampling 161 to 241 days after vaccination in three convalescent patients. Study-wide points: Although the median of SARS-CoV-2-reactive clonotypes rose from around 19 to 38, the change was not significant.

Each CDR3 protein gets one entry after TCRdb re-called the PCR reads with MiXCR. The sample gives over 25,000 distinct CDR3 sequences, roughly 50% of which show up once; 5% to 6.5% is in the top ten. There are a few counts of this clonotype. The antigen remains undetermined. Germline V gene data show CDR1 as DFQATT and CDR2 as SNEGSKA (reference sequence). Trimming stripped 5 bases from V and 4 bases from J, with 7 bases between. This CDR3 region has 11 residues. This TCR derives from a human donor who had recovered from COVID-19. V is TRBV20-1 and J is TRBJ2-3; the D is unclear. The specimen was CD4+ T cells from blood, collected about 7 months after SARS-CoV-2 vaccination. The CDR3 region is CSAWEPDTQYF. The CDR3 DNA sequence: TGCAGTGCTTGGGAACCAGATACGCAGTATTTT.